This TCR beta chain was sequenced for a study of T cells in Graves' hyperthyroidism and ophthalmopathy. Broader study findings: Within blood appeared most thyroid clonotypes that had expanded above 0.001. In validation, the model predicted ophthalmopathy. These predictions came a median about 6.5 months before onset. Classification by a 13 V-J model distinguished ophthalmopathy from stable hyperthyroidism.

Researchers took RNA transcripts and amplified the TCR beta CDR3 regions from them. Carried out on the TCR CDR3, a first-round RT-PCR used the HTBI primer set. Using its own MiXCR run on the multiplex PCR reads, TCRdb lists one record per CDR3 protein. The sample lists hundreds of thousands of distinct CDR3 sequences; about 16% were seen once. This clonotype was counted ten times or more. No antigen is known for it. This clonotype was obtained from a woman in her late teens or twenties with Graves' ophthalmopathy. The sequenced material came from blood.

The CDR3 nucleotides are TGTGCCTGGAGTATAACAGATAATCAGCCCCAGCATTTT. Its protein product is CAWSITDNQPQHF. The rearrangement links TRBV30 to TRBJ1-5, with no clear D. This CDR3 has 13 amino acids. V dropped 2 bases and J dropped 4 bases, with 9 bases sitting between them. The germline CDR1 and CDR2 sequences are GTSNPN and SVGIG (reference sequence).